This T cell receptor (beta chain) was sequenced in a study of blood T cells in healthy people across ages. Study context: About one barcoded beta molecule per two T cells came from capture by template switching.

The CDR3 runs 12 residues. V was pared by 4 bases and J by 3 bases, with 8 bases between. Germline V gene sequence: CDR1 SQVTM, CDR2 ANQGSEA. This clonotype was seen more than once but under ten times. Combining a sample-barcoded 5' primer with a J-beta primer mix, a second PCR ran for about 6 to 12 cycles. MiXCR, run by TCRdb on the 5' RACE reads, gives a single entry per CDR3 protein. The sample has roughly 1,500,000 distinct CDR3 sequences; about 43% are singletons. Specimen: blood. This receptor was taken from a woman in her late teens or twenties in good health. V gene TRBV29-1 combines with J gene TRBJ2-3; D is unresolved. The CDR3 region is CSVVPVTDTQYF. CDR3 nucleotides: TGCAGCGTTGTTCCGGTTACAGATACGCAGTATTTT.